The source of this T cell receptor beta chain is a study of cytomegalovirus exposure and HLA in healthy donors. This clone was observed a few times. PCR was performed using 60 Vbeta and 13 Jbeta primers. Clones were sequenced by immunoSEQ multiplex PCR, and TCRdb holds only the in-frame ones, with some missing. The sample records roughly 150,000 clones, over 55% being singletons. The V and J ends lost 5 bases and 7 bases, in that order; junction bases with no gene match: 7. This CDR3 is built from 13 residues. Germline values: CDR1 MNHEY, CDR2 SVGAGI. The sequence was obtained from a man aged 35 to 55 in good health and CMV-seronegative. The sequenced material came from PBMCs. This chain connects TRBV6-5 to TRBJ1-2, with 7 bases aligning to TRBD1. The CDR3 sequence: CASSDDRDAGYTF. In nucleotides, the CDR3 is TGTGCCAGCAGTGACGACAGGGATGCTGGCTACACCTTC.